The 11 T cell receptor beta chains listed next were all sequenced from one sample in a study of cytomegalovirus exposure and HLA in healthy donors. In the PCR, 60 Vbeta and 13 Jbeta primers were used. Sequencing used immunoSEQ multiplex PCR; TCRdb keeps in-frame clones, though not all of them. The sample shows about 200,000 clones, roughly 80% of them seen only once. The sequencing input was PBMCs. These receptors originate from a woman aged 45-65 years in good health and CMV-seropositive.

This sequence joins TRBV5-6 and TRBJ1-1; TRBD1 might be the D (5 bases). Germline-derived CDR1 and CDR2 are SGHDT and YYEEEE. The CDR3 is 14 residues long. V was pared by 4 bases and J by 5 bases, with 15 bases between. The CDR3 loop reads CASSPRRGGTEAFF. The CDR3, as DNA: TGTGCCAGCAGCCCGAGGCGGGGGGGAACTGAAGCTTTCTTT.

The chain employs TRBV9 and TRBJ2-1, with D tentatively TRBD2 (5 bases). Germline V gives CDR1 SGDLS, CDR2 YYNGEE. Trimming left V 6 bases short and J 6 bases short, with 16 bases between. CDR3 length equals 14 residues. For the CDR3, the DNA is TGTGCCAGCAACGAAGGCGGGTTTGTCAATGAGCAGTTCTTC. Translated: CASNEGGFVNEQFF. Full variable domain (rest looked up from reference TRBV9 and TRBJ2-1): DSGVTQTPKHLITATGQRVTLRCSPRSGDLSVYWYQQSLDQGLQFLIQYYNGEERAKGNILERFSAQQFPDLHSELNLSSLELGDSALYFCASNEGGFVNEQFFGPGTRLTVL.

This clone was recorded only once. This sequence joins TRBV27 and TRBJ1-2; a possible D gene is TRBD1 (5 bases). Germline lookup yields CDR1 MNHEY and CDR2 SMNVEV (reference sequence). V was shortened by 0 bases and J by 2 bases, with 7 bases between the two germline ends. CDR3 length equals 14 residues. Here the CDR3 reads CASSLSEGNYGYTF. Written as DNA, the CDR3 is TGTGCCAGCAGTTTATCGGAGGGGAACTATGGCTACACCTTC.

This clone was seen once. This sequence joins TRBV19 and TRBJ2-5; 9 bases fit TRBD1. There are 14 residues in the CDR3. J was trimmed by 7 bases and V by 6 bases; bases with no gene match: 9. Per germline, CDR1 LNHDA and CDR2 SQIVND (reference sequence). The chain's CDR3 is CASSLQGASPTQYF. CDR3 bases: TGTGCCAGTAGCCTACAGGGGGCATCTCCGACCCAGTACTTC.

This clone turned up a few times. The CDR3 reads CASSPFTDTQYF. CDR3 in DNA: TGTGCCAGCAGCCCCTTCACAGATACGCAGTATTTT. V usage is TRBV7-8 and J usage is TRBJ2-3; D unclear. V was pared by 5 bases and J by 2 bases, with 5 bases between. From germline, CDR1 is SGHVS and CDR2 FQNEAQ. The CDR3 totals 12 residues.

This clone was seen only a few times. J is TRBJ2-1 and V is TRBV19; 7 nucleotides align to TRBD2. Germline V gives CDR1 LNHDA, CDR2 SQIVND (reference sequence). V lost 3 bases, J lost 2 bases, and 4 bases stayed unmatched. CDR3 size: 15 residues. The CDR3 DNA sequence: TGTGCCAGTAGTATTGGCGGGGGTCCCTACAATGAGCAGTTCTTC. As protein: CASSIGGGPYNEQFF.

The rearrangement joins TRBV28 to TRBJ1-1; D may be TRBD1 (5 bases). The V end was cut by 7 bases, the J end by 1 base, with 10 bases between. There are 13 residues in the CDR3. Per the germline V gene, CDR1 is MDHEN and CDR2 is SYDVKM. CDR3 nucleotides: TGTGCCAGCAAAAAACAGGAGAACACTGAAGCTTTCTTT. Translation: CASKKQENTEAFF. The variable domain in full, completed from reference TRBV28 and TRBJ1-1, reads DVKVTQSSRYLVKRTGEKVFLECVQDMDHENMFWYRQDPGLGLRLIYFSYDVKMKEKGDIPEGYSVSREKKERFSLILESASTNQTSMYLCASKKQENTEAFFGQGTRLTVV.

In this sample, this clone turned up a few times. The V and J genes are TRBV29-1 and TRBJ2-5, with a weak D call TRBD1 (5 bases). Trimming shortened V by 0 bases and J by 5 bases, and 10 bases separated the two germline ends. The CDR3 has 13 residues. CDR1 SQVTM and CDR2 ANQGSEA come from the germline V gene. CDR3 sequence: CSVEDPRVETQYF. The CDR3 nucleotides are TGCAGCGTTGAAGATCCCAGGGTTGAGACCCAGTACTTC.

The rearrangement links TRBV10-2 to TRBJ2-1; TRBD2 aligns across 14 bases. Germline V gene sequence: CDR1 WSHSY, CDR2 SAAADI. The CDR3 is 14 residues long. The CDR3 coding sequence is TGCGCTGGGCGGGGGACTAGCGGGGGACATGAGCAGTTCTTC. This sequence encodes CAGRGTSGGHEQFF.

V usage is TRBV29-1 and J usage is TRBJ2-3; the match to TRBD2 covers 14 bases. Germline CDR1 SQVTM, CDR2 ANQGSEA. V was clipped by 1 base and J by 0 bases; unmatched bases: 12. This CDR3 has 20 amino acids. CDR3 bases: TGCAGCGTTGAAGGGTCCCAGACTAGCGGGGGGGCGGGGAGCACAGATACGCAGTATTTT. It codes for CSVEGSQTSGGAGSTDTQYF.

The chain links TRBV9 to TRBJ2-7, with a possible D match to TRBD1 (5 bases). From germline, CDR1 is SGDLS and CDR2 YYNGEE. V was pared by 2 bases and J by 2 bases, with 11 bases between. This CDR3 is 14 amino acids long. The CDR3 DNA follows: TGTGCCAGCAGCGTCTTCGACAGAACCTACGAGCAGTACTTC. This sequence encodes CASSVFDRTYEQYF.